This T cell receptor beta chain came from a study of T cell repertoires in cytomegalovirus infection. The wider study: CMV epitopes used comprised recently identified HLA-C-restricted ones and well-studied HLA-B-restricted ones.

Via MiXCR, TCRdb re-called the reads, giving one row per CDR3 protein. Counted here are approximately 150,000 distinct CDR3 sequences, roughly 20% occurring once; the ten biggest clones make up roughly 25%. CDR3 size: 11 residues. V was cut by 6 bases and J by 0 bases, with 2 bases left in between. Points on this clonotype: The antigen remains undetermined.

The sample in question was CD8+ T cells from cultured PBMCs, obtained from culture after CMV antigen stimulation. This clonotype was obtained from a human donor in good health (CMV status not recorded). Some clones in this sample may be carry-over from other donors' samples. This chain joins TRBV12-3 or TRBV12-4 and TRBJ2-5; D call uncertain. This chain's CDR3 is CASSNQETQYF. In DNA, the CDR3 is TGTGCCAGCAGCAACCAAGAGACCCAGTACTTC.